Below are 17 T cell receptor beta chains sequenced from a single sample in a study of blood T cell repertoires in COVID-19. Sequencing used immunoSEQ multiplex PCR; TCRdb keeps in-frame clones, though not all of them. The profile covers approximately 30,000 clones, with 90% appearing a single time and roughly 1% taken by the ten largest. Material: peripheral blood. These receptors all come from a man aged 70 or older with active or convalescent COVID-19.

The chain uses TRBV5-1 and TRBJ2-1; D possibly corresponds to TRBD1 (5 bases). The CDR3 sequence is 13 residues long. CDR1 is SGHRS and CDR2 is YFSETQ in the germline V gene. V dropped 4 bases and J dropped 5 bases, with 10 bases sitting between them. CDR3 sequence: CASSQGQNNEQFF. The CDR3 DNA follows: TGCGCCAGCAGCCAAGGACAAAACAATGAGCAGTTCTTC. The variable domain in full, completed from reference TRBV5-1 and TRBJ2-1, reads KAGVTQTPRYLIKTRGQQVTLSCSPISGHRSVSWYQQTPGQGLQFLFEYFSETQRNKGNFPGRFSGRQFSNSRSEMNVSTLELGDSALYLCASSQGQNNEQFFGPGTRLTVL.

This rearrangement joins TRBV7-8 to TRBJ1-1; D is uncertain. Trimming took 2 bases from V and 1 from J, leaving 8 bases between them. The CDR3 is made up of 14 amino acids. Germline V gene sequence: CDR1 SGHVS, CDR2 FQNEAQ. DNA of the CDR3: TGTGCCAGCAGCTTATATGAGAGGAACACTGAAGCTTTCTTT. This encodes CASSLYERNTEAFF.

The chain has TRBV11-3 and TRBJ2-7, with a possible D match to TRBD1 (6 bases). CDR1 and CDR2 from the germline V gene are SGHNT and YENEEA. V shed 5 bases and J shed 5 bases, with 19 bases lying between them. This CDR3 comprises 15 residues. The CDR3 DNA reads as TGTGCCAGCAGCCCCAACTGGGGGCGAACGGACGAGCAGTACTTC. This encodes CASSPNWGRTDEQYF. Full variable domain (missing parts from reference TRBV11-3 and TRBJ2-7): EAGVVQSPRYKIIEKKQPVAFWCNPISGHNTLYWYLQNLGQGPELLIRYENEEAVDDSQLPKDRFSAERLKGVDSTLKIQPAELGDSAVYLCASSPNWGRTDEQYFGPGTRLTVT.

The rearrangement joins TRBV5-5 to TRBJ1-2; the match to TRBD1 covers 10 bases. The CDR3 has 18 residues. The germline V gene has CDR1 SGHKS and CDR2 YYEKEE (reference sequence). V lost 5 bases to trimming and J lost 0 bases; unmatched junction nucleotides: 13. Here the CDR3 DNA reads TGTGCCAGCAGTTCCGACAGGGGGCGAGACGGGGCTAACTATGGCTACACCTTC. It translates to CASSSDRGRDGANYGYTF.

V usage is TRBV2 and J usage is TRBJ2-7; 8 bases align to TRBD1. Germline V gene lookup returns CDR1 SNHLY and CDR2 FYNNEI. V was pared by 5 bases and J by 5 bases, with 2 bases of the junction left unmatched. The CDR3 totals 12 residues. This CDR3 is CASSMDRDEQYF. CDR3 in DNA: TGTGCCAGCAGTATGGACAGGGACGAGCAGTACTTC.

CDR3 nucleotides: TGTGTGACGGGTAGACAGGACAATCTCTATGGCTACACCTTC. This encodes CVTGRQDNLYGYTF. The V gene is TRBV6-5, the J gene TRBJ1-2; perhaps TRBD1 as D (6 bases). The germline CDR1 and CDR2 sequences are MNHEY and SVGAGI. The CDR3 is 14 amino acids.

The J gene is TRBJ1-5, the V gene TRBV27, with no clear D. In germline, CDR1 is MNHEY, CDR2 SMNVEV (reference sequence). V lost 2 bases to trimming and J lost 6 bases, with 17 bases between them. The CDR3 loop spans 16 amino acids. The CDR3 sequence: CASSLSGVLVGQPQHF. DNA of the CDR3: TGTGCCAGCAGTTTAAGCGGGGTTTTGGTAGGTCAGCCCCAGCATTTT.

This chain uses TRBV6-4 with TRBJ2-1, with 10 bases identical to TRBD1. Germline V lookup: CDR1 MRHNA, CDR2 SNTAGT. After removal of 4 bases from V and 6 bases from J, the junction contained 12 bases not matched to a gene. This CDR3 spans 17 amino acids. DNA for the CDR3: TGTGCCAGCAGTGTCTCCCCGACAGGGGGCGGAATCAATGAGCAGTTCTTC. Protein: CASSVSPTGGGINEQFF.

The chain employs TRBV6-2 or TRBV6-3 and TRBJ1-2; D is uncertain. The V end was cut by 1 base, the J end by 1 base, with 7 bases between. This CDR3 has 14 amino acids. From germline, CDR1 is MNHEY and CDR2 SVGEGT. The DNA of the CDR3 is TGTGCCAGCAGTTACTTCGTCGGTAACTATGGCTACACCTTC. Its translation is CASSYFVGNYGYTF.

The CDR3 is CASSPAGDTIYF. DNA of the CDR3: TGTGCCAGCAGCCCAGCCGGAGACACCATATATTTT. The chain combines TRBV9 with TRBJ1-3; D call uncertain. Trimming took 4 bases from V and 8 from J, leaving 10 bases between them. CDR1 is SGDLS, CDR2 YYNGEE, per germline. This CDR3 spans 12 amino acids.

This chain uses TRBV7-2 with TRBJ2-5; 10 bases match TRBD2. Per the germline V gene, CDR1 is SGHTA and CDR2 is FQGNSA. V trimming: 6 bases; J trimming: 2 bases; junction bases outside the gene matches: 9. This CDR3 contains 16 residues. CDR3 bases: TGTGCCAGCAGTTCGGGACCGGGACTAGCGCAAGAGACCCAGTACTTC. This encodes CASSSGPGLAQETQYF.

CDR3 sequence reads: CASSQGQGVGDGYTF. CDR3 DNA: TGCGCCAGCAGCCAAGGACAGGGGGTTGGGGATGGCTACACCTTC. The rearrangement joins TRBV4-1 to TRBJ1-2; 9 bases match TRBD1. J gave up 6 bases and V 1 base, and 6 bases lay outside the gene matches. Germline CDR1 is MGHRA and CDR2 is YSYEKL. CDR3 length: 15 residues.

This chain connects TRBV11-2 to TRBJ1-3, with a possible D match to TRBD1 (5 bases). CDR1 SGHAT and CDR2 FQNNGV come from the germline V gene. The CDR3 runs to 16 residues. Trimming cost V 1 base and J 2 bases, with 12 bases left between them. The CDR3 DNA reads TGTGCCAGCAGCTTAGTCGGGCCGGGGGCTGGAAACACCATATATTTT. It specifies CASSLVGPGAGNTIYF.

On this clone: One junction end disagrees with the germline gene, perhaps due to a read error. The chain is built from TRBV7-2 and TRBJ1-2; TRBD1 matches at 8 bases. The CDR3 is made up of 14 amino acids. Per germline, CDR1 SGHTA and CDR2 FQGNSA. The CDR3 region is CASILNFGQGGYTF. CDR3 nucleotides: TGTGCCAGCATCTTAAATTTCGGACAGGGAGGCTACACCTTC.

The gene calls are TRBV19 and TRBJ1-5; 7 positions match TRBD1. This CDR3 has 13 amino acids. J lost 5 bases, V lost 9 bases, and 7 bases had no gene match. Germline values: CDR1 LNHDA, CDR2 SQIVND (reference sequence). The CDR3 protein is CASSGTAHQPQHF. In DNA, the CDR3 is TGTGCCAGCTCCGGGACAGCTCATCAGCCCCAGCATTTT.

The chain uses TRBV5-4 and TRBJ1-1; D gene uncertain. Trimming left V 1 base short and J 0 bases short, with 10 bases between. CDR1 and CDR2 from the germline V gene are SGHNT and YYREEE (reference sequence). The CDR3 is 15 residues long. CDR3 nucleotides: TGTGCCAGCAGCTTGTCCGGGTTTATGAACACTGAAGCTTTCTTT. Translated, it gives CASSLSGFMNTEAFF.

This clone turned up a few times. The gene calls are TRBV4-2 and TRBJ2-7, with 10 bases lining up with TRBD2. The J segment lost 3 bases and the V segment lost 0 bases, leaving 11 bases of the junction unmatched. The germline CDR1 and CDR2 sequences are LGHNA and YNFKEQ. This CDR3 spans 18 amino acids. The CDR3 nucleotides read TGTGCCAGCAGCCAAGATAGGGTACGGACTAGCGGCTTCTACGAGCAGTACTTC. Its translation is CASSQDRVRTSGFYEQYF.